The 32 T cell receptor beta chains presented below share a single source sample, sequenced in a study of cytomegalovirus exposure and HLA in healthy donors (dated by TCRdb to the late 2010s). The library was obtained by the immunoSEQ multiplex PCR assay. A mixture of 60 forward primers for TCR Vbeta segments and 13 reverse primers for TCR Jbeta segments was used in the multiplex PCR. Not all clones reach the TCRdb copy of this immuneACCESS table, which keeps in-frame sequences only. Checked studies attribute under half of the gap to unresolved V genes and leave the rest unexplained. The sample includes more than 90,000 clones, with 76% observed a single time. The leading ten clones occupy about 16% of the sample. The specimen sequenced was PBMCs. The source is a man over 45 in good health and CMV-seropositive.

This sequence joins TRBV7-2 and TRBJ2-1; 10 bases line up with TRBD2. The germline V gene has CDR1 SGHTA and CDR2 FQGNSA. This CDR3 contains 16 residues. V dropped 0 bases and J dropped 7; count of bases not matched to a gene: 6. Here the CDR3 DNA reads TGTGCCAGCAGCTTAGCATCTAGCGGGGGACGTAATGAGCAGTTCTTC. Translated, it gives CASSLASSGGRNEQFF.

This clone was observed a handful of times. The chain carries TRBV5-4 and TRBJ2-1; 8 bases agree with TRBD2. CDR1 SGHNT and CDR2 YYREEE come from the germline V gene (reference sequence). This CDR3 contains 17 residues. The J segment lost 3 bases and the V segment lost 5 bases, leaving 13 bases of the junction unmatched. CDR3 sequence reads: CASRPRSAGEGYNEQFF. CDR3 nucleotide sequence: TGTGCCAGCAGACCAAGGTCAGCGGGAGAAGGCTACAATGAGCAGTTCTTC. The full variable domain, rest sourced from reference TRBV5-4 and TRBJ2-1, is ETGVTQSPTHLIKTRGQQVTLRCSSQSGHNTVSWYQQALGQGPQFIFQYYREEENGRGNFPPRFSGLQFPNYSSELNVNALELDDSALYLCASRPRSAGEGYNEQFFGPGTRLTVL.

V gene TRBV14 combines with J gene TRBJ1-1, with D uncertain. The germline V gene has CDR1 SGHDN and CDR2 FVKESK. CDR3 size: 14 residues. V lost 4 bases, J lost 4 bases, and 13 bases lay in between. The CDR3 sequence is CASSRSMAGTEAFF. The CDR3 DNA reads as TGTGCCAGCAGCCGGTCGATGGCGGGCACTGAAGCTTTCTTT.

The chain carries TRBV28 and TRBJ1-6, with TRBD1 identical over 8 bases. The CDR3 is 15 amino acids. The junction had 10 bases not matched to a gene; V was cut back by 6 bases and J by 9 bases. The germline V gene has CDR1 MDHEN and CDR2 SYDVKM. The CDR3 DNA reads as TGTGCCAGCAGACCCTCGACAGGGGCGGGTTCACCCCTCCACTTT. Translated: CASRPSTGAGSPLHF. Together with reference TRBV28 and TRBJ1-6, the CDR3 gives the full variable domain: DVKVTQSSRYLVKRTGEKVFLECVQDMDHENMFWYRQDPGLGLRLIYFSYDVKMKEKGDIPEGYSVSREKKERFSLILESASTNQTSMYLCASRPSTGAGSPLHFGNGTRLTVT.

V gene TRBV7-9 combines with J gene TRBJ1-4, with D unresolved. Germline CDR1 reads SEHNR; CDR2 reads FQNEAQ (reference sequence). This CDR3 is built from 15 residues. V dropped 1 base and J dropped 13 bases, with 19 bases sitting between them. The CDR3 region is CASSLERRSDDRLFF. The CDR3 nucleotides read TGTGCCAGCAGCTTAGAGCGGCGATCGGATGATAGACTGTTTTTT.

The chain recombines TRBV6-5 with TRBJ1-5; tentatively, D is TRBD1 (5 bases). The germline V and J ends were trimmed by 5 bases and 6 bases, with 11 bases remaining between them. This CDR3 has 13 residues. Germline-derived CDR1 and CDR2 are MNHEY and SVGAGI. CDR3 sequence: CASSQGYGQPQHF. The CDR3 DNA sequence: TGTGCCAGCAGTCAGGGATATGGTCAGCCCCAGCATTTT.

The CDR3 sequence is CASSFLGGNYGYTF. The CDR3 DNA reads as TGCGCCAGCAGCTTCTTAGGGGGCAACTATGGCTACACCTTC. The rearrangement links TRBV5-1 to TRBJ1-2; 7 nucleotides agree with TRBD1. This CDR3 comprises 14 residues. Germline V CDR1 and CDR2: SGHRS, YFSETQ. With V trimmed by 2 bases and J by 2 bases, 3 bases remained unmatched.

Points on this clone: The junction and the germline gene differ at one end; a read error may be behind it. The CDR3 region has the DNA TGTGCCACGAGCACACAGGGAAACACAGATACGCAGTATTTT. Its translation: CATSTQGNTDTQYF. V usage is TRBV15 and J usage is TRBJ2-3; perhaps TRBD1 as D (6 bases). Germline loops: CDR1 LNHNV, CDR2 YYDKDF (reference sequence). The CDR3 is 14 residues long. The full variable domain, with the rest looked up from reference TRBV15 and TRBJ2-3, is DAMVIQNPRYQVTQFGKPVTLSCSQTLNHNVMYWYQQKSSQAPKLLFHYYDKDFNNEADTPDNFQSRRPNTSFCFLDIRSPGLGDTAMYLCATSTQGNTDTQYFGPGTRLTVL.

This sequence joins TRBV9 and TRBJ2-5, with a possible D match to TRBD2 (7 bases). Trimming left V 3 bases short and J 5 bases short, with 23 bases between. This CDR3 comprises 17 residues. CDR1 SGDLS and CDR2 YYNGEE come from the germline V gene. The CDR3 loop reads CASSAVIAGAGEETQYF. CDR3 DNA sequence: TGTGCCAGCAGCGCCGTCATCGCAGGGGCGGGGGAGGAGACCCAGTACTTC. Filled out from reference TRBV9 and TRBJ2-5, the complete variable domain reads DSGVTQTPKHLITATGQRVTLRCSPRSGDLSVYWYQQSLDQGLQFLIQYYNGEERAKGNILERFSAQQFPDLHSELNLSSLELGDSALYFCASSAVIAGAGEETQYFGPGTRLLVL.

In nucleotides, the CDR3 is TGTGCCAGCAGTTTCGACAGCTACAATGAGCAGTTCTTC. Its protein product is CASSFDSYNEQFF. The V call is TRBV27, the J call TRBJ2-1, with D tentatively TRBD1 (5 bases). The germline V and J ends were trimmed by 3 bases and 3 bases, with 6 bases remaining between them. CDR1 is MNHEY, CDR2 SMNVEV, per germline (reference sequence). The CDR3 has 13 amino acids.

The V gene is TRBV5-6, the J gene TRBJ2-7; D perhaps matches TRBD1 (7 bases). V shed 5 bases and J shed 11 bases, with 20 bases lying between them. This CDR3 comprises 13 residues. The germline gives CDR1 SGHDT, CDR2 YYEEEE. The CDR3 sequence: CASRSQGEAIKYF. CDR3 bases: TGTGCCAGCAGGTCGCAGGGGGAGGCAATAAAGTACTTC.

The chain combines TRBV28 with TRBJ1-2; no reliable D call. Trimming cost V 1 base and J 2 bases, with 8 bases left between them. Germline CDR1 reads MDHEN; CDR2 reads SYDVKM. The CDR3 spans 14 residues. Here the CDR3 DNA reads TGTGCCAGCAGTTTATTAACCCAGAACTATGGCTACACCTTC. Protein: CASSLLTQNYGYTF.

This clone was seen a handful of times. This chain uses TRBV7-9 with TRBJ1-4, with D hard to call. Looked up from germline, CDR1 is SEHNR and CDR2 is FQNEAQ (reference sequence). Trimming left V 4 bases short and J 6 bases short, with 15 bases between. There are 15 residues in the CDR3. The DNA of the CDR3 is TGTGCCAGCAGCTGGCCCGGTCGAGGTTATGAAAAACTGTTTTTT. Protein sequence: CASSWPGRGYEKLFF. The whole variable domain, filled in from reference TRBV7-9 and TRBJ1-4, reads DTGVSQNPRHKITKRGQNVTFRCDPISEHNRLYWYRQTLGQGPEFLTYFQNEAQLEKSRLLSDRFSAERPKGSFSTLEIQRTEQGDSAMYLCASSWPGRGYEKLFFGSGTQLSVL.

The chain couples TRBV10-3 to TRBJ2-7, with 8 bases matching TRBD1. The CDR3 runs 19 residues. CDR1 is ENHRY, CDR2 SYGVKD, per germline. Germline trimming cut 1 base from V and 3 bases from J; bases unmatched to any gene: 17. CDR3 loop: CAISEWGRVEGQGGYEQYF. The CDR3 bases are TGTGCCATCAGTGAGTGGGGTAGGGTCGAAGGACAGGGCGGCTACGAGCAGTACTTC.

The V and J genes are TRBV6-5 and TRBJ1-4; 7 nucleotides match TRBD1. V was pared by 2 bases and J by 7 bases, with 4 bases of the junction left unmatched. Germline V lookup: CDR1 MNHEY, CDR2 SVGAGI. The CDR3 is 14 amino acids. CDR3 amino acids: CASSYEGGSEKLFF. As DNA, the CDR3 is TGTGCCAGCAGTTACGAAGGGGGCAGTGAAAAACTGTTTTTT.

With respect to this clone: Other DNA variants within this sample encode the same CDR3. The chain has TRBV27 and TRBJ1-6; the match to TRBD1 covers 9 bases. V shed 1 base, J shed 7 bases, and the junction held 17 bases outside the gene matches. The CDR3 totals 20 residues. Germline V gene data show CDR1 as MNHEY and CDR2 as SMNVEV (reference sequence). CDR3 protein: CASSLLGPNWTGEVNSPLHF. CDR3 DNA: TGTGCCAGCAGTTTATTAGGGCCCAACTGGACAGGGGAGGTCAATTCACCCCTCCACTTT.

The J gene is TRBJ2-4, the V gene TRBV6-1; D is perhaps TRBD2 (6 bases). The CDR3 spans 12 residues. The V end was cut by 5 bases, the J end by 9 bases, with 11 bases between. CDR1 is MNHNS, CDR2 SASEGT, per germline. This chain's CDR3 is CASSPSGGIQYF. DNA of the CDR3: TGTGCCAGCAGTCCGTCCGGGGGCATTCAGTACTTC.

This clone was seen a handful of times. V and J are TRBV7-8 and TRBJ1-2; 11 nucleotides align to TRBD1. With V trimmed by 3 bases and J by 2 bases, 2 bases remained unmatched. CDR3 length equals 15 residues. Per germline, CDR1 SGHVS and CDR2 FQNEAQ. Here the CDR3 DNA reads TGTGCCAGCAGCTTTGGGACAGGGGGAAACTATGGCTACACCTTC. Translated: CASSFGTGGNYGYTF.

The chain carries TRBV19 and TRBJ2-7; D may be TRBD1 (5 bases). The V end was cut by 4 bases, the J end by 4 bases, with 14 bases between. CDR1 LNHDA and CDR2 SQIVND come from the germline V gene (reference sequence). The CDR3 covers 14 residues. CDR3 protein: CASSTAGPQYEQYF. CDR3 sequence (DNA): TGTGCCAGTAGTACCGCAGGGCCTCAGTACGAGCAGTACTTC.

The chain combines TRBV19 with TRBJ2-6; 8 positions match TRBD1. CDR1 is LNHDA and CDR2 is SQIVND in the germline V gene (reference sequence). V trimming: 4 bases; J trimming: 0 bases; junction bases outside the gene matches: 11. The CDR3 contains 19 residues. This CDR3 reads CASSSWDRSVASGANVLTF. The CDR3 bases are TGTGCCAGTAGTAGCTGGGACAGGTCCGTTGCCTCTGGGGCCAACGTCCTGACTTTC.

The chain links TRBV5-4 to TRBJ1-3; perhaps TRBD1 as D (5 bases). V was shortened by 5 bases and J by 0 bases, with 18 bases between the two germline ends. The CDR3 covers 17 residues. The germline gives CDR1 SGHNT, CDR2 YYREEE (reference sequence). CDR3 nucleotides: TGTGCCAGCAGTTCAAGACAAGGGGTCCTCTCTGGAAACACCATATATTTT. This gives the protein CASSSRQGVLSGNTIYF.

The rearrangement links TRBV6-5 to TRBJ2-7, with D uncertain. The CDR3 covers 16 residues. V dropped 0 bases and J dropped 3 bases, with 15 bases sitting between them. Germline V lookup: CDR1 MNHEY, CDR2 SVGAGI. CDR3 bases: TGTGCCAGCAGTTACTCCATTCCTCTAGGAAGCTACGAGCAGTACTTC. Translating gives CASSYSIPLGSYEQYF.

This clone was detected only once. The chain uses TRBV4-1 and TRBJ2-5; D call uncertain. The J call may be wrong; the DNA end is better matched by TRBJ2-7. CDR1 is MGHRA and CDR2 is YSYEKL in the germline V gene. CDR3 length: 14 residues. CDR3 sequence: CASSQGVGRNEQYF. CDR3 nucleotides: TGCGCCAGCAGCCAAGGCGTCGGCAGGAACGAGCAGTACTTC.

This chain links TRBV11-2 with TRBJ2-7; 8 positions match TRBD1. From germline, CDR1 is SGHAT and CDR2 FQNNGV. The CDR3 runs 13 residues. V lost 11 bases, J lost 6 bases, and 12 bases stayed unmatched. CDR3 in DNA: TGTGCCTCAAAGGGGACAGGCAAGGCCGAGCAGTACTTC. This translates into CASKGTGKAEQYF.

The gene calls are TRBV15 and TRBJ1-5; 7 nucleotides line up with TRBD1. The CDR3 has 14 amino acids. J gave up 8 bases and V 5 bases, and 9 bases lay outside the gene matches. Germline V lookup: CDR1 LNHNV, CDR2 YYDKDF (reference sequence). This chain's CDR3 is CATSLTGFREPQHF. The CDR3 region has the DNA TGTGCCACCAGCTTGACAGGGTTTAGGGAGCCCCAGCATTTT.

The chain uses TRBV11-2 and TRBJ2-1; a weak D match, TRBD1 (6 bases). The CDR3 has 14 amino acids. V lost 2 bases and J 6 bases, leaving 11 bases between the germline ends. Germline CDR1 and CDR2: SGHAT and FQNNGV. Written as DNA, the CDR3 is TGTGCCAGCAGCTTAAGGACAGCCCTCAATGAGCAGTTCTTC. Its translation: CASSLRTALNEQFF.

This clone was seen only a few times. The chain couples TRBV2 to TRBJ1-5; D gene uncertain. Germline CDR1 SNHLY, CDR2 FYNNEI. Trimming took 5 bases from V and 4 from J, leaving 18 bases between them. The CDR3 has 16 residues. DNA for the CDR3: TGTGCCAGCAGTCCGAAGCAGCGGGTGGGGAATCAGCCCCAGCATTTT. As protein: CASSPKQRVGNQPQHF.

This clone was recorded once. The V call is TRBV9, the J call TRBJ2-1; D gene ambiguous. The CDR3 contains 14 residues. From germline, CDR1 is SGDLS and CDR2 YYNGEE. V lost 0 bases and J lost 1, with 5 bases in between. The CDR3 nucleotides are TGTGCCAGCAGCGTAGCTGCGTCCTACAATGAGCAGTTCTTC. Residues: CASSVAASYNEQFF. The full variable domain, rest sourced from reference TRBV9 and TRBJ2-1, is DSGVTQTPKHLITATGQRVTLRCSPRSGDLSVYWYQQSLDQGLQFLIQYYNGEERAKGNILERFSAQQFPDLHSELNLSSLELGDSALYFCASSVAASYNEQFFGPGTRLTVL.

V usage is TRBV6-1 and J usage is TRBJ2-7, with D unclear. The CDR3 totals 12 residues. Trimming took 4 bases from V and 4 from J, leaving 8 bases between them. Germline values: CDR1 MNHNS, CDR2 SASEGT. CDR3 sequence: CASSVDRYEQYF. CDR3 coding DNA: TGTGCCAGCAGTGTTGATAGATACGAGCAGTACTTC.

The table lists this clone with a count of one. The J gene is TRBJ1-2, the V gene TRBV19; TRBD1 matches 10 bases. Germline lookup yields CDR1 LNHDA and CDR2 SQIVND (reference sequence). V shed 7 bases and J 3 bases; nucleotides not matched to a gene: 5. This CDR3 is 14 amino acids long. The CDR3 nucleotides are TGTGCCAGTACGAGGGACAGGGGTCACTATGGCTACACCTTC. It translates to CASTRDRGHYGYTF.

The V call is TRBV5-1, the J call TRBJ2-5; 9 bases match TRBD1. This CDR3 is 17 amino acids long. Germline CDR1 reads SGHRS; CDR2 reads YFSETQ. The junction had 12 bases not matched to a gene; V was cut back by 4 bases and J by 2 bases. Here the CDR3 reads CASSQGQGGLLQETQYF. The CDR3 coding sequence is TGCGCCAGCAGCCAGGGACAGGGAGGCCTCTTACAAGAGACCCAGTACTTC.

About this clone: Other DNA sequences within the sample encode an identical CDR3. The genes are TRBV25-1 and TRBJ2-3, with TRBD2 identical over 8 bases. From germline, CDR1 is MGHDK and CDR2 SYGVNS. Trimming cost V 6 bases and J 1 base; bases outside gene matches: 9. This CDR3 has 16 amino acids. As DNA, the CDR3 is TGTGCCAGCAGCGATCCCTTCGGGGGGGGCACAGATACGCAGTATTTT. The encoded protein is CASSDPFGGGTDTQYF.